The present entry profiles one T cell receptor beta chain with its context. What it binds is unknown. These data belong to a study of cytomegalovirus exposure and HLA in healthy donors. Study outcomes and limitations: The study flagged about 150 TCR beta chains as cytomegalovirus-associated.

PCR used 60 Vbeta primers and 13 Jbeta primers. The repertoire was sequenced with immunoSEQ multiplex PCR; TCRdb's copy has only in-frame clones and lacks some. In the table there are about 130,000 clones, 79% of which are singletons. CDR3 length equals 17 residues. V dropped 0 bases and J dropped 1; count of bases not matched to a gene: 5. Per germline, CDR1 LNHNV and CDR2 YYDKDF (reference sequence). Sequencing was carried out using PBMCs. The V gene is TRBV15, the J gene TRBJ2-2; 7 bases are a match to TRBD2. The clonotype comes from a man aged 35 to 55 in good health and CMV-seropositive. This chain's CDR3 is CATSREKLAMNTGELFF. Here the CDR3 DNA reads TGTGCCACCAGCAGAGAAAAACTAGCGATGAACACCGGGGAGCTGTTTTTT.